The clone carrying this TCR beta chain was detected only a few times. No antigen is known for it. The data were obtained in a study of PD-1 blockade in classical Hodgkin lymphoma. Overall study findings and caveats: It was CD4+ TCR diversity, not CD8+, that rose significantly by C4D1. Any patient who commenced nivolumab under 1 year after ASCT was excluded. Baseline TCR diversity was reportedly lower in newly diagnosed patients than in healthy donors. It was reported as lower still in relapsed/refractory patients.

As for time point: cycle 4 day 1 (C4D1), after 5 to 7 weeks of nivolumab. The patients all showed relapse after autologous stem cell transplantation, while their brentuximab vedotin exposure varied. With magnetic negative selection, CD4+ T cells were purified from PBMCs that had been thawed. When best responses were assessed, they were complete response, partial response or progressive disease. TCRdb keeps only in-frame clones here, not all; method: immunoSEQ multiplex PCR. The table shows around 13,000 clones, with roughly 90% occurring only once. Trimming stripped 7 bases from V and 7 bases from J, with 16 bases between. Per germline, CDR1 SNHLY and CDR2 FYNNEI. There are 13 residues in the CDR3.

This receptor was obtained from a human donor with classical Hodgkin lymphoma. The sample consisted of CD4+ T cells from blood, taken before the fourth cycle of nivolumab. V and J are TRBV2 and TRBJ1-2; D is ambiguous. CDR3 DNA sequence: TGTGCCAGCACGTTTGAGGTTTCGGGTGGCTACACCTTC. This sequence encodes CASTFEVSGGYTF.